The 26 T cell receptor beta chains below were found in one sample sequenced in a study of blood T cells in healthy people across ages. The authors ran a second PCR of roughly 6 to 12 cycles using a sample-barcoded 5' primer and a J-beta primer mix. TCRdb reanalysed the 5' RACE reads using MiXCR and keeps one entry per CDR3 protein. There are about 1.5 million distinct CDR3 sequences in the sample; 40% to 45% occur only once, and about 3.8% lies in the top ten. Sequencing was carried out using blood. The receptors were gathered from a young woman in good health.

This clonotype has a handful of counts. This sequence joins TRBV2 and TRBJ2-3, with D possibly being TRBD2 (5 bases). The CDR3 length is 17 residues. Germline CDR1 and CDR2: SNHLY and FYNNEI. V was shortened by 6 bases and J by 1 base, with 20 bases between the two germline ends. The CDR3 nucleotides are TGTGCCAGCAGCTTACTAGACGGGCTTTTGGGCACAGATACGCAGTATTTT. It is translated as CASSLLDGLLGTDTQYF.

This clonotype was seen many times. The chain links TRBV12-3 or TRBV12-4 to TRBJ2-1; 10 nucleotides agree with TRBD2. After removal of 6 bases from V and 6 bases from J, the junction contained 5 bases not matched to a gene. The CDR3 spans 14 residues. The CDR3 nucleotides read TGTGCCAGCAGCCTCAGGACTAGCGGCAATGAGCAGTTCTTC. It translates to CASSLRTSGNEQFF.

The chain has TRBV7-8 and TRBJ2-1; 9 bases fit TRBD1. V was pared by 7 bases and J by 5 bases, with 6 bases of the junction left unmatched. Germline values: CDR1 SGHVS, CDR2 FQNEAQ. CDR3 size: 14 residues. The CDR3 region is CASNVGTGNNEQFF. The CDR3 nucleotides read TGTGCCAGCAACGTGGGGACAGGGAACAATGAGCAGTTCTTC.

The V call is TRBV5-1, the J call TRBJ1-5; D might be TRBD1 (5 bases). This CDR3 region has 15 residues. Looked up from germline, CDR1 is SGHRS and CDR2 is YFSETQ. Trimming took off 4 bases at V and 4 bases at J, with 15 bases between the two ends. The chain's CDR3 is CASSPGDGGNQPQHF. The CDR3 nucleotides read TGCGCCAGCAGCCCCGGAGATGGGGGGAATCAGCCCCAGCATTTT.

The chain has TRBV4-1 and TRBJ1-5, with a possible D match to TRBD1 (6 bases). Looked up from germline, CDR1 is MGHRA and CDR2 is YSYEKL. The CDR3 runs 19 residues. Trimming cost V 0 bases and J 4 bases, with 22 bases left between them. In DNA form, the CDR3 reads TGCGCCAGCAGCCAAGATGTCCCTCTTGACAGGCAGCGGAATCAGCCCCAGCATTTT. Translated: CASSQDVPLDRQRNQPQHF.

V usage is TRBV5-1 and J usage is TRBJ1-1; D not certain. CDR1 and CDR2 from the germline V gene are SGHRS and YFSETQ. The CDR3 contains 13 residues. Trimming shortened V by 4 bases and J by 6 bases, and 13 bases separated the two germline ends. The CDR3 region is CASSEQMLAEAFF. In DNA form, the CDR3 reads TGCGCCAGCAGCGAACAGATGCTAGCTGAAGCTTTCTTT.

Points on this clonotype: A junction boundary mismatches the germline segment, possibly from a read error. The chain links TRBV28 to TRBJ2-7, with D possibly TRBD2 on 5 matching bases. CDR3 length: 12 residues. Per germline, CDR1 MDHEN and CDR2 SYDVKM. The CDR3, as DNA: TGTGCCTGCAGTTCGGACTCACGCGAGCAGTACTTC. Protein: CACSSDSREQYF.

At least ten counts were recorded for this clonotype. This chain links TRBV20-1 with TRBJ1-2; a weak D match, TRBD1 (5 bases). V lost 0 bases and J 6 bases, leaving 23 bases between the germline ends. The CDR3 sequence is 17 residues long. From germline, CDR1 is DFQATT and CDR2 SNEGSKA (reference sequence). The CDR3 spells CSARDILRQGVTHGYTF. CDR3 coding DNA: TGCAGTGCTAGAGATATTTTGCGGCAGGGCGTAACCCATGGCTACACCTTC.

This clonotype was picked up a small number of times. The chain carries TRBV4-3 and TRBJ2-3, with D perhaps matching TRBD2 (5 bases). The V gene lost 1 base and the J gene lost 4 bases, with 12 bases spanning the gap. CDR1 is LGHNA and CDR2 is YSLEER in the germline V gene. The CDR3 length is 15 residues. CDR3 amino acids: CASSQGGRVADTQYF. The CDR3 coding sequence is TGCGCCAGCAGCCAAGGCGGGCGCGTCGCAGATACGCAGTATTTT.

The rearrangement links TRBV27 to TRBJ2-1; possible D gene TRBD2, 5 bases. This CDR3 comprises 13 residues. Trimming cost V 3 bases and J 9 bases, with 12 bases left between them. Per germline, CDR1 MNHEY and CDR2 SMNVEV (reference sequence). The CDR3 loop reads CASSFRRTAEQFF. The CDR3 DNA reads as TGTGCCAGCAGTTTCCGTCGGACTGCTGAGCAGTTCTTC.

The V call is TRBV9, the J call TRBJ2-5; unclear D gene. Germline V gives CDR1 SGDLS, CDR2 YYNGEE. The germline V and J ends were trimmed by 2 bases and 1 base, with 3 bases remaining between them. There are 12 residues in the CDR3. The CDR3 nucleotides are TGTGCCAGCAGCGTCCCCCAAGAGACCCAGTACTTC. This codes for CASSVPQETQYF.

The V gene is TRBV29-1, the J gene TRBJ1-1, with 8 positions matching TRBD1. CDR1 and CDR2 from the germline V gene are SQVTM and ANQGSEA. With V trimmed by 6 bases and J by 2 bases, 8 bases remained unmatched. The CDR3 spans 14 residues. DNA of the CDR3: TGCAGCGTCCAGCGACAGGGGCGAAACACTGAAGCTTTCTTT. Protein: CSVQRQGRNTEAFF.

The rearrangement links TRBV20-1 to TRBJ2-7; D is unclear. The CDR3 length is 13 residues. Per the germline V gene, CDR1 is DFQATT and CDR2 is SNEGSKA (reference sequence). The V gene lost 0 bases and the J gene lost 6 bases, with 12 bases spanning the gap. CDR3 DNA: TGCAGTGCTAGAGATAGGCAGGTGGGCGAGCAGTACTTC. Translating gives CSARDRQVGEQYF.

The chain uses TRBV12-3 or TRBV12-4 and TRBJ2-4; D is perhaps TRBD2 (5 bases). The CDR3 sequence is 14 residues long. Trimming cost V 3 bases and J 6 bases, with 12 bases left between them. In DNA, the CDR3 is TGTGCCAGCAGTTTCGGACTTTCCATAAACATTCAGTACTTC. It yields the protein CASSFGLSINIQYF.

The chain links TRBV7-2 to TRBJ2-7; either TRBD1 or TRBD2 may fit D (5 bases each). Germline CDR1 reads SGHTA; CDR2 reads FQGNSA. The CDR3 is made up of 15 amino acids. V was shortened by 5 bases and J by 5 bases, with 19 bases between the two germline ends. CDR3 residues: CASSPGTTTGDEQYF. The CDR3 DNA sequence: TGTGCCAGCAGCCCGGGGACCACGACGGGCGACGAGCAGTACTTC.

A word on this clonotype: One end of the junction does not line up with germline, which may come from a read error. The rearrangement uses TRBV7-3 and TRBJ2-1, with D hard to call. CDR3 length equals 15 residues. From germline, CDR1 is SGHTA and CDR2 FQGTGA. The CDR3 nucleotides read TGTACCAGCAGCCCACAACGACTCTCCTACAATGAGCAGTTCTTC. The encoded protein is CTSSPQRLSYNEQFF.

The chain recombines TRBV4-1 with TRBJ1-2; 11 bases fit TRBD1. The CDR3 extends over 15 amino acids. Germline lookup yields CDR1 MGHRA and CDR2 YSYEKL. V lost 6 bases, J lost 1 base, and 4 bases stayed unmatched. DNA of the CDR3: TGCGCCAGCAGACCGGGACAGGGGGTTAACTATGGCTACACCTTC. Its protein product is CASRPGQGVNYGYTF.

In regard to this clonotype: Its ends do not fully match the called genes, so a read error is possible. J is TRBJ1-2 and V is TRBV2; D is unclear. Germline CDR1 reads SNHLY; CDR2 reads FYNNEI. The CDR3 has 13 residues. This CDR3 is CASSGRLNYSYTF. For the CDR3, the DNA is TGTGCCAGCAGTGGAAGACTTAACTATAGCTACACCTTC.

This clonotype appeared once. One end of the junction is discordant with germline, which a read error may explain. V usage is TRBV10-3 and J usage is TRBJ2-7; TRBD2 might be the D (6 bases). This CDR3 comprises 14 residues. CDR1 and CDR2 (germline): ENHRY, SYGVKD. As DNA, the CDR3 is TGTGCCATCAGGGAGTCCTGGGGAGGCTACGAGCAGTACTTC. This gives the protein CAIRESWGGYEQYF.

This clonotype showed up many times. The V gene is TRBV29-1, the J gene TRBJ2-3; 11 nucleotides match TRBD2. The CDR3 runs 15 residues. Losses at the gene ends were 7 bases for V and 2 bases for J; bases not matched to a gene: 8. In germline, CDR1 is SQVTM, CDR2 ANQGSEA. In nucleotides, the CDR3 is TGCAGCGCTACCGTAGCGGGAGGGTCCACAGATACGCAGTATTTT. Protein sequence: CSATVAGGSTDTQYF.

This clonotype came up a few times. This chain's CDR3 is CASSHQAGGPEIPDTQYF. As DNA, the CDR3 is TGCGCCAGCAGCCACCAAGCGGGGGGGCCCGAGATCCCAGATACGCAGTATTTT. The chain uses TRBV4-3 and TRBJ2-3; 10 nucleotides align to TRBD2. CDR1 and CDR2 from the germline V gene are LGHNA and YSLEER. V gave up 3 bases and J gave up 4 bases; unmatched junction bases: 13. This CDR3 has 18 amino acids.

The V call is TRBV12-3 or TRBV12-4, the J call TRBJ2-2; 11 nucleotides align to TRBD1. V lost 4 bases to trimming and J lost 7 bases; unmatched junction nucleotides: 5. This CDR3 has 15 residues. In nucleotides, the CDR3 is TGTGCCAGCAGTTACCGGGACAGGGGGATCGGGGAGCTGTTTTTT. Protein: CASSYRDRGIGELFF.

This clonotype was seen a few times. The chain employs TRBV6-5 and TRBJ1-2, with D perhaps matching TRBD1 (6 bases). Per germline, CDR1 MNHEY and CDR2 SVGAGI. The CDR3 consists of 13 residues. V lost 6 bases and J 5 bases, leaving 13 bases between the germline ends. CDR3 bases: TGTGCCAGCAGCCGCGGGACACTTTATGGCTACACCTTC. Encoded protein: CASSRGTLYGYTF.

The rearrangement joins TRBV7-9 to TRBJ2-1, with TRBD2 as a possible D gene (6 bases). This CDR3 region has 15 residues. Germline CDR1 is SEHNR and CDR2 is FQNEAQ (reference sequence). The V and J ends lost 3 bases and 4 bases respectively, with 13 bases between them. CDR3 residues: CASSLPGLPYNEQFF. DNA for the CDR3: TGTGCCAGCAGCTTGCCGGGACTGCCTTACAATGAGCAGTTCTTC. The variable domain in full, with the rest retrieved from reference TRBV7-9 and TRBJ2-1, is DTGVSQNPRHKITKRGQNVTFRCDPISEHNRLYWYRQTLGQGPEFLTYFQNEAQLEKSRLLSDRFSAERPKGSFSTLEIQRTEQGDSAMYLCASSLPGLPYNEQFFGPGTRLTVL.

This clonotype was observed a handful of times. The rearrangement joins TRBV2 to TRBJ2-7; TRBD2 matches at 11 bases. With V trimmed by 6 bases and J by 2 bases, 12 bases remained unmatched. The germline gives CDR1 SNHLY, CDR2 FYNNEI. The CDR3 runs 17 residues. In DNA form, the CDR3 reads TGTGCCAGCAGCGCCGGGACTAGCGGTCGTACTCCCTACGAGCAGTACTTC. It yields the protein CASSAGTSGRTPYEQYF.

About this clonotype: At one end the junction does not follow the germline gene, possibly because of a read error. The V call is TRBV20-1, the J call TRBJ2-5, with 13 bases that match TRBD2. Per the germline V gene, CDR1 is DFQATT and CDR2 is SNEGSKA (reference sequence). This CDR3 contains 16 residues. CDR3 DNA: TGCAGCGCTACCTCCCCGGGACTAGCGGGGAACAATGAGCAGTACTTC. Translated, it gives CSATSPGLAGNNEQYF.